The 29 T cell receptor beta chains given below trace back to one sample, sequenced in a study of CD8+CD57+ T cells in acquired aplastic anemia. All sequencing subjects had displayed CD8+CD57+ cell expansion on flow cytometry. Genomic DNA, serving as template, underwent TCR beta VDJ and CDR3 profiling. TCRdb recomputed calls from the reads with MiXCR, one row per CDR3 protein. The table records some 180,000 distinct CDR3 sequences, about 60% of them present only once. Sequencing input: sorted CD4+, CD8+, or CD8+CD57+ T cells (not recorded which) from PBMCs. The source of these receptors is a human donor with aplastic anemia.

The rearrangement uses TRBV7-9 and TRBJ2-3; TRBD2 matches 12 bases. Trimming removed 5 bases from V and 2 bases from J; junction bases left unmatched: 5. This CDR3 has 16 residues. Germline V gene lookup returns CDR1 SEHNR and CDR2 FQNEAQ (reference sequence). The chain's CDR3 is CASSPTSGGHTDTQYF. Written as DNA, the CDR3 is TGTGCCAGCAGCCCAACTAGCGGGGGGCACACAGATACGCAGTATTTT.

The V gene is TRBV2, the J gene TRBJ1-2; TRBD1 is a possible D gene (6 bases). This CDR3 comprises 13 residues. Deletions cut 8 bases from V and 2 bases from J, with 12 bases between. Per the germline V gene, CDR1 is SNHLY and CDR2 is FYNNEI. This CDR3 reads CASGPTGNYGYTF. The CDR3, as DNA: TGTGCCAGCGGGCCGACAGGCAACTATGGCTACACCTTC.

The chain links TRBV7-3 to TRBJ2-5; 9 bases map to TRBD2. V trimming: 3 bases; J trimming: 5 bases; junction bases outside the gene matches: 10. The CDR3 runs 16 residues. Germline CDR1 and CDR2: SGHTA and FQGTGA. The CDR3 loop is CASSFPGRGGWETQYF. In DNA form, the CDR3 reads TGTGCCAGCAGCTTCCCCGGGCGGGGGGGCTGGGAGACCCAGTACTTC.

The chain is built from TRBV7-9 and TRBJ2-6; D is possibly TRBD1 (5 bases). In germline, CDR1 is SEHNR, CDR2 FQNEAQ (reference sequence). The CDR3 covers 16 residues. Between the trimmed V and J ends, which lost 5 bases and 0 bases, there was a span of 11 bases. The CDR3, as DNA: TGTGCCAGCAGCCCGCGTAGGGGCTCTGGGGCCAACGTCCTGACTTTC. This gives the protein CASSPRRGSGANVLTF.

J is TRBJ1-6 and V is TRBV19, with TRBD1 identical over 9 bases. The J segment lost 7 bases and the V segment lost 5 bases, leaving 6 bases of the junction unmatched. Looked up from germline, CDR1 is LNHDA and CDR2 is SQIVND (reference sequence). The CDR3 is 15 amino acids. CDR3 bases: TGTGCCAGTAGTGAAAGGGGACAGGGAAATTCACCCCTCCACTTT. Translation: CASSERGQGNSPLHF.

The chain links TRBV7-3 to TRBJ1-1, with a possible D match to TRBD1 (5 bases). CDR1 is SGHTA and CDR2 is FQGTGA in the germline V gene. V was shortened by 3 bases and J by 6 bases, with 11 bases between the two germline ends. The CDR3 covers 13 residues. The CDR3 DNA follows: TGTGCCAGCAGCTTGGGGACGATGGCTGAAGCTTTCTTT. Amino acids: CASSLGTMAEAFF.

This clonotype was picked up many times. V and J are TRBV9 and TRBJ1-2, with 7 bases identical to TRBD1. This CDR3 has 15 residues. Germline V gene data show CDR1 as SGDLS and CDR2 as YYNGEE. V gave up 5 bases and J gave up 4 bases; unmatched junction bases: 11. CDR3 protein: CASSPQGGTVYGYTF. In DNA, the CDR3 is TGTGCCAGCAGTCCCCAGGGCGGGACAGTCTATGGCTACACCTTC.

The rearrangement links TRBV10-1 to TRBJ1-6; D not resolved. Trimming left V 6 bases short and J 9 bases short, with 6 bases between. CDR3 length equals 11 residues. Germline CDR1 WNHNN, CDR2 SYGVQD (reference sequence). CDR3 in DNA: TGCGCCAGCAGCGAGGGTTCACCCCTCCACTTT. It yields the protein CASSEGSPLHF.

The rearrangement joins TRBV5-4 to TRBJ2-3, with 11 nucleotides matching TRBD1. The CDR3 consists of 16 residues. The V and J ends lost 5 bases and 7 bases, in that order; junction bases with no gene match: 12. The germline V gene encodes CDR1 SGHNT and CDR2 YYREEE (reference sequence). In DNA form, the CDR3 reads TGTGCCAGCAGTTCGAAAGGGACAGGGGGTACGAATACGCAGTATTTT. Protein: CASSSKGTGGTNTQYF. The entire variable domain, with the rest obtained from reference TRBV5-4 and TRBJ2-3, is as follows: ETGVTQSPTHLIKTRGQQVTLRCSSQSGHNTVSWYQQALGQGPQFIFQYYREEENGRGNFPPRFSGLQFPNYSSELNVNALELDDSALYLCASSSKGTGGTNTQYFGPGTRLTVL.

V gene TRBV7-9 combines with J gene TRBJ1-6; D is perhaps TRBD1 (5 bases). Germline V CDR1 and CDR2: SEHNR, FQNEAQ (reference sequence). Between the trimmed V and J ends, which lost 8 bases and 15 bases, there was a span of 23 bases. The CDR3 has 14 residues. The CDR3 sequence: CASSGGRAERLLHF. The CDR3 DNA follows: TGTGCCAGCTCGGGGGGGAGGGCGGAACGTCTCCTCCACTTT. Drawing the rest from reference TRBV7-9 and TRBJ1-6, the complete variable domain is DTGVSQNPRHKITKRGQNVTFRCDPISEHNRLYWYRQTLGQGPEFLTYFQNEAQLEKSRLLSDRFSAERPKGSFSTLEIQRTEQGDSAMYLCASSGGRAERLLHFGNGTRLTVT.

Concerning this clonotype itself: As the CDR3 is not closed by the conserved phenylalanine or tryptophan, this likely results from a read error. It is unclear where the CDR3 begins or ends on the DNA, so no DNA is shown, and the CDR3 is as TCRdb lists it. The J gene is TRBJ1-1, the V gene TRBV5-1; the table's D call TRBD1 went unverified against the DNA. The CDR3 adds up to 9 amino acids, both ends counted. Looked up from germline, CDR1 is SGHRS and CDR2 is YFSETQ. The CDR3: CASSLEGRI.

This clonotype was seen more than once but under ten times. The chain uses TRBV7-8 and TRBJ2-7, with D possibly being TRBD1 (5 bases). The germline V gene encodes CDR1 SGHVS and CDR2 FQNEAQ. The CDR3 contains 15 residues. With 1 base removed from V and 3 bases from J, the gap between germline ends came to 13 bases. CDR3 DNA: TGTGCCAGCAGCTTAGGGACACCAAATTACTACGAGCAGTACTTC. This gives the protein CASSLGTPNYYEQYF.

This clonotype occurred a few times. Sequence at one end of the junction differs from germline and may be a read error. This chain connects TRBV7-9 to TRBJ2-7; D possibly corresponds to TRBD2 (5 bases). This CDR3 contains 11 residues. The germline V gene encodes CDR1 SEHNR and CDR2 FQNEAQ (reference sequence). CDR3 protein: CASGRTHEQYF. CDR3 nucleotide sequence: TGCGCCAGCGGCAGGACCCACGAGCAGTACTTC.

This clonotype was picked up many times. The DNA of the CDR3 is TGTGCCAGCAGCTCCGGGACAGGGAGGTTCTACACCTTC. It yields the protein CASSSGTGRFYTF. This chain links TRBV7-9 with TRBJ1-2; 9 nucleotides line up with TRBD1. With 4 bases clipped from V and 10 bases from J, the junction kept 7 bases outside the gene matches. The CDR3 has 13 amino acids. Per germline, CDR1 SEHNR and CDR2 FQNEAQ (reference sequence).

This clonotype appeared a single time. One base away lies a much larger clone, so this may be a sequencing read error. The chain carries TRBV6-5 and TRBJ1-1, with 10 bases that match TRBD1. The germline gives CDR1 MNHEY, CDR2 SVGAGI. The CDR3 is made up of 15 amino acids. After removal of 5 bases from V and 11 bases from J, the junction contained 14 bases not matched to a gene. The CDR3 is CASSLISADRGFAFF. CDR3 DNA: TGTGCCAGCAGTCTCATCTCGGCGGACAGGGGGTTTGCTTTCTTT.

A note on this clonotype: With a much larger clone just one base away, this may be a read error. The CDR3 sequence is CASSRPTTSTDTLYF. In nucleotides, the CDR3 is TGTGCCAGCAGCAGACCCACGACTAGCACAGATACGCTGTATTTT. The rearrangement joins TRBV2 to TRBJ2-3, with 7 bases identical to TRBD2. Germline CDR1 is SNHLY and CDR2 is FYNNEI. The CDR3 length is 15 residues.

CDR3: CSARGGGGDGYTF. CDR3 sequence (DNA): TGCAGTGCTAGAGGGGGGGGCGGCGATGGCTACACCTTC. This rearrangement joins TRBV20-1 to TRBJ1-2; weak D call: TRBD1 (6 bases). The CDR3 is 13 residues long. Germline CDR1 is DFQATT and CDR2 is SNEGSKA (reference sequence). Trimming left V 1 base short and J 6 bases short, with 12 bases between.

This rearrangement joins TRBV9 to TRBJ2-5; the match to TRBD2 covers 10 bases. The CDR3 consists of 17 residues. The germline V gene encodes CDR1 SGDLS and CDR2 YYNGEE. Trimming cost V 0 bases and J 5 bases; bases outside gene matches: 10. The CDR3 DNA reads TGTGCCAGCAGCGTAGGGGCTAGCGGGAGTATCTGGGAGACCCAGTACTTC. This sequence encodes CASSVGASGSIWETQYF. Variable domain in full (rest from reference TRBV9 and TRBJ2-5): DSGVTQTPKHLITATGQRVTLRCSPRSGDLSVYWYQQSLDQGLQFLIQYYNGEERAKGNILERFSAQQFPDLHSELNLSSLELGDSALYFCASSVGASGSIWETQYFGPGTRLLVL.

The chain combines TRBV5-1 with TRBJ1-4; TRBD1 matches at 7 bases. V lost 4 bases and J lost 8; bases outside the gene matches: 14. This CDR3 is 16 amino acids long. CDR1 and CDR2 from the germline V gene are SGHRS and YFSETQ. This CDR3 reads CASSHDTGVGSEKLFF. In DNA, the CDR3 is TGCGCCAGCAGCCATGACACAGGGGTTGGTTCGGAAAAACTGTTTTTT.

To note about this clonotype: Its ends do not fully match the called genes, so a read error is possible. This chain uses TRBV24-1 with TRBJ2-7; a weak D match, TRBD1 (5 bases). Per the germline V gene, CDR1 is KGHDR and CDR2 is SFDVKD. The CDR3 consists of 13 residues. The CDR3 DNA sequence: TGTGCCACCAGTGACCGCCGACAGAGCGAGAAGTACTTC. It is translated as CATSDRRQSEKYF.

This clonotype showed up many times. V and J are TRBV2 and TRBJ1-2, with a possible D match to TRBD1 (5 bases). CDR3 length equals 15 residues. Germline CDR1 is SNHLY and CDR2 is FYNNEI. V was cut by 7 bases and J by 5 bases, with 20 bases left in between. The CDR3 DNA reads as TGTGCCAGCATTACCGGGCTCGAGAAGGGGTATGGCTACACCTTC. Its translation: CASITGLEKGYGYTF.

This clonotype has ten or more counts. The V call is TRBV11-2, the J call TRBJ2-1; D possibly uses TRBD1 or TRBD2 (6 bases each). V was shortened by 1 base and J by 8 bases, with 12 bases between the two germline ends. The CDR3 is 14 amino acids. The V gene's germline CDR1 is SGHAT and CDR2 FQNNGV. The CDR3 DNA reads TGTGCCAGCAGCTTAGGTAGGGGGGCGGATGAGCAGTTCTTC. Translation: CASSLGRGADEQFF.

Ten or more counts support this clonotype. V usage is TRBV11-2 and J usage is TRBJ1-2; tentative D call: TRBD1 (6 bases). Between the trimmed V and J ends, which lost 5 bases and 1 base, there was a span of 14 bases. The V gene's germline CDR1 is SGHAT and CDR2 FQNNGV. The CDR3 runs 15 residues. CDR3 protein: CASSQPWDINYGYTF. CDR3 sequence (DNA): TGTGCCAGCAGCCAACCCTGGGACATTAACTATGGCTACACCTTC.

The chain links TRBV7-3 to TRBJ2-7; 9 nucleotides line up with TRBD1. Per germline, CDR1 SGHTA and CDR2 FQGTGA. CDR3 length: 16 amino acids. The J segment lost 3 bases and the V segment lost 4 bases, leaving 10 bases of the junction unmatched. CDR3 amino acids: CASSSHPGTGSYEQYF. For the CDR3, the DNA is TGTGCCAGCAGCTCCCATCCCGGGACAGGGAGCTACGAGCAGTACTTC.

This clonotype was seen only once. This chain links TRBV2 with TRBJ2-1; D ambiguous. The length of the CDR3 is 15 residues. Germline V lookup: CDR1 SNHLY, CDR2 FYNNEI. Trimming left V 1 base short and J 4 bases short, with 11 bases between. The CDR3 loop is CASSEEVTLYNEQFF. The CDR3 DNA is TGTGCCAGCAGTGAAGAGGTAACACTTTACAATGAGCAGTTCTTC. The variable domain in full, completed from reference TRBV2 and TRBJ2-1, reads EPEVTQTPSHQVTQMGQEVILRCVPISNHLYFYWYRQILGQKVEFLVSFYNNEISEKSEIFDDQFSVERPDGSNFTLKIRSTKLEDSAMYFCASSEEVTLYNEQFFGPGTRLTVL.

This chain connects TRBV7-6 to TRBJ2-1; 9 nucleotides line up with TRBD1. Losses at the gene ends were 6 bases for V and 6 bases for J; bases not matched to a gene: 9. Looked up from germline, CDR1 is SGHVS and CDR2 is FNYEAQ. CDR3 length: 15 residues. CDR3 coding DNA: TGTGCCAGCAGGGCCGGGACAGGGATCTTCAATGAGCAGTTCTTC. This translates into CASRAGTGIFNEQFF.

This chain joins TRBV19 and TRBJ1-5; the D gene is possibly TRBD1 (6 bases). Germline V gene data show CDR1 as LNHDA and CDR2 as SQIVND (reference sequence). This CDR3 has 15 residues. V was clipped by 7 bases and J by 3 bases, with 16 bases between them. CDR3 sequence reads: CASTHRGGNNQPQHF. The CDR3 nucleotides read TGTGCCAGTACCCATAGAGGGGGTAACAATCAGCCCCAGCATTTT.

This clonotype was seen many times. The chain is built from TRBV10-3 and TRBJ2-7; the match to TRBD1 covers 12 bases. J was trimmed by 0 bases and V by 6 bases; bases with no gene match: 12. The CDR3 is 18 amino acids. Germline V gene data show CDR1 as ENHRY and CDR2 as SYGVKD. This chain's CDR3 is CAISSGTGGPLSSYEQYF. The CDR3, as DNA: TGTGCCATCAGCTCCGGGACAGGGGGCCCTTTAAGCTCCTACGAGCAGTACTTC.

The chain couples TRBV10-3 to TRBJ2-3, with TRBD2 as a possible D gene (7 bases). V lost 11 bases and J lost 1, with 13 bases in between. This CDR3 is built from 13 residues. CDR1 and CDR2 from the germline V gene are ENHRY and SYGVKD. Here the CDR3 reads CAYWGGGTDTQYF. CDR3 nucleotide sequence: TGTGCCTATTGGGGGGGCGGCACAGATACGCAGTATTTT.